This T cell receptor beta chain was observed in a study of blood T cells in healthy people across ages. Findings and caveats of the study: Long-lived donors exceeded aged donors in naive CD4+ cells and diversity.

The CDR3 spans 16 residues. J was trimmed by 2 bases and V by 1 base; bases with no gene match: 5. Remarks on this clonotype: Its antigen remains unidentified.

Together with a sample-barcoded 5' primer, a J-beta primer mix was included in a second PCR lasting about 6 to 11 cycles. TCRdb re-called the 5' RACE reads through MiXCR, storing one row per CDR3 protein. This sample has 850,000 to 1,300,000 distinct CDR3 sequences, with over 35% found just once. The chain uses TRBV12-3 or TRBV12-4 and TRBJ2-3, with TRBD1 identical over 8 bases. The source is a woman aged 55-75 years in good health. The sequenced sample was blood. This CDR3 reads CASSLGQGKNTDTQYF. CDR3 DNA sequence: TGTGCCAGCAGTTTAGGACAGGGGAAGAACACAGATACGCAGTATTTT.